Described below is a single TCR beta chain sequence and its context. These data are taken from a study of technical replicates of blood from four donors. The table came from immunoSEQ multiplex PCR; TCRdb's copy has only in-frame clones and leaves some out. This table holds around 76,000 clones, 90% to 95% found once. The J segment lost 2 bases and the V segment lost 5 bases, leaving 6 bases of the junction unmatched. Germline V gene data show CDR1 as SEHNR and CDR2 as FQNEAQ (reference sequence). CDR3 length: 14 amino acids. The genes are TRBV7-9 and TRBJ2-7; 7 nucleotides line up with TRBD1. Sequencing input: T cells isolated from PBMCs. The clonotype originates from a human donor in good health. The CDR3 DNA follows: TGTGCCAGCAGCCCGAAAGACAGGGCCTACGAGCAGTACTTC. Protein sequence: CASSPKDRAYEQYF.